The clone carrying this T cell receptor (beta chain) was picked up a small number of times. The source of the sample is a study of cytomegalovirus exposure and HLA in healthy donors. V was clipped by 0 bases and J by 4 bases, with 11 bases between them. The CDR3 sequence is 15 residues long. CDR1 and CDR2 (germline): SGHRS, YFSETQ. The PCR used 60 Vbeta and 13 Jbeta primers. Assay: immunoSEQ multiplex PCR; the TCRdb copy retains only in-frame clones and omits some. Here the sample spans about 130,000 clones, around 72% being singletons. The sequence was collected from a human donor in good health. Sequencing was carried out using PBMCs. The chain uses TRBV5-1 and TRBJ1-3, with D unresolved. In DNA, the CDR3 is TGCGCCAGCAGCTTGGATCCCGCGGCGGGAAACACCATATATTTT. Residues: CASSLDPAAGNTIYF.